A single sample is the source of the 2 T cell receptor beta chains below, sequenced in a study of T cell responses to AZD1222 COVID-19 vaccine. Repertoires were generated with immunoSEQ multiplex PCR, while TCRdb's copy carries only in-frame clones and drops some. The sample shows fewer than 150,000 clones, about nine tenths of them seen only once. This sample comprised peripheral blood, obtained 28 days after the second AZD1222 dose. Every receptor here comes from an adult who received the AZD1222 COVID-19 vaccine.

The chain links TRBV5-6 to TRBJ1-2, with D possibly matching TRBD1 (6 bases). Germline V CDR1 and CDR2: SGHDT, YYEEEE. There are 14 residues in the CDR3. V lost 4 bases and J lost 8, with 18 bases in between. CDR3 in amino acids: CASSPWTARRGYTF. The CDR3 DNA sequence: TGTGCCAGCAGCCCCTGGACAGCTAGAAGAGGCTACACCTTC.

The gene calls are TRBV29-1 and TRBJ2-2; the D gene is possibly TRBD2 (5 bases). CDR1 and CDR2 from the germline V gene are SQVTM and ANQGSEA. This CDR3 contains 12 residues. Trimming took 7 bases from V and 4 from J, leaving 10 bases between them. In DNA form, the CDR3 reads TGCAGCGCTCAACGGGGCACCGGGGAGCTGTTTTTT. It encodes CSAQRGTGELFF.